A single sample is the source of the 24 T cell receptor beta chains below, sequenced in a study of T cells in Graves' hyperthyroidism and ophthalmopathy. Amplification of TCR beta CDR3 regions was performed using RNA transcripts as template. First-round RT-PCR with HTBI primers amplified the TCR CDR3 region. One entry per CDR3 protein results from TCRdb running MiXCR on the multiplex PCR reads. This table holds approximately 400,000 distinct CDR3 sequences, about 14% found once. Sequenced sample: blood. These receptors all stem from a man between 50 and 59 years old with Graves' ophthalmopathy.

This clonotype has at least ten counts. The chain links TRBV12-3 or TRBV12-4 to TRBJ1-1; possibly TRBD1 for D (5 bases). The CDR3 runs 14 residues. V was pared by 2 bases and J by 7 bases, with 14 bases between. Written as DNA, the CDR3 is TGTGCCAGCAGTTTAAAAGGAGGGGCCGGTGAAGCTTTCTTT. Translated, it gives CASSLKGGAGEAFF.

This clonotype was recorded at least ten times. This chain joins TRBV15 and TRBJ1-1; D unresolved. Germline loops: CDR1 LNHNV, CDR2 YYDKDF (reference sequence). V lost 1 base to trimming and J lost 8 bases, with 11 bases between them. This CDR3 has 13 residues. The CDR3 region has the DNA TGTGCCACCAGCAGAGCCTTAGGCGTAGAAGCTTTCTTT. Translation: CATSRALGVEAFF.

This sequence joins TRBV2 and TRBJ2-7; D is perhaps TRBD2 (5 bases). Trimming took off 3 bases at V and 3 bases at J, with 9 bases between the two ends. This CDR3 spans 13 amino acids. The germline gives CDR1 SNHLY, CDR2 FYNNEI. CDR3 bases: TGTGCCAGCAGTGATGCCGACTACTACGAGCAGTACTTC. Its translation: CASSDADYYEQYF. The full variable domain, with the rest looked up from reference TRBV2 and TRBJ2-7, is EPEVTQTPSHQVTQMGQEVILRCVPISNHLYFYWYRQILGQKVEFLVSFYNNEISEKSEIFDDQFSVERPDGSNFTLKIRSTKLEDSAMYFCASSDADYYEQYFGPGTRLTVT.

The rearrangement links TRBV24-1 to TRBJ2-3; TRBD1 might be the D (5 bases). The V gene's germline CDR1 is KGHDR and CDR2 SFDVKD. The CDR3 contains 13 residues. Trimming took off 5 bases at V and 5 bases at J, with 10 bases between the two ends. CDR3 protein: CATSGGVGDTQYF. CDR3 in DNA: TGTGCCACCAGTGGGGGCGTGGGAGATACGCAGTATTTT.

This clonotype was observed many times. The chain uses TRBV10-3 and TRBJ2-7; D gene unclear. CDR1 and CDR2 from the germline V gene are ENHRY and SYGVKD. The CDR3 loop spans 13 amino acids. Trimming left V 3 bases short and J 1 base short, with 7 bases between. The chain's CDR3 is CAISDRSSYEQYF. CDR3 DNA: TGTGCCATCAGTGACAGATCATCCTACGAGCAGTACTTC.

In its sample, this clonotype was seen a few times. The CDR3 nucleotides read TGTGCCAGCAGTCAACCGGGACTAGCGGGAGTAGAACAAGAGACCCAGTACTTC. Its translation is CASSQPGLAGVEQETQYF. This sequence joins TRBV28 and TRBJ2-5, with TRBD2 identical over 14 bases. With 5 bases clipped from V and 2 bases from J, the junction kept 10 bases outside the gene matches. The CDR3 is 18 amino acids. Germline assignment: CDR1 MDHEN and CDR2 SYDVKM.

This clonotype has ten or more counts. V gene TRBV5-1 combines with J gene TRBJ2-1; D is unresolved. Germline assignment: CDR1 SGHRS and CDR2 YFSETQ. The CDR3 is 14 amino acids. Trimming took off 0 bases at V and 7 bases at J, with 11 bases between the two ends. CDR3 amino acids: CASSLAQEGNEQFF. DNA of the CDR3: TGCGCCAGCAGCTTGGCCCAGGAAGGGAATGAGCAGTTCTTC.

This clonotype was found a few times. The chain has TRBV20-1 and TRBJ1-2; tentatively, D is TRBD1 (6 bases). CDR3 length: 14 residues. Germline loops: CDR1 DFQATT, CDR2 SNEGSKA (reference sequence). With 6 bases removed from V and 4 bases from J, the gap between germline ends came to 18 bases. CDR3 residues: CSAEDLQGFYGYTF. CDR3 in DNA: TGCAGTGCGGAGGACCTTCAGGGGTTCTATGGCTACACCTTC.

In this sample, this clonotype turned up many times. The J gene is TRBJ2-3, the V gene TRBV18; D is ambiguous. Germline V gene data show CDR1 as KGHSH and CDR2 as LQKENI. The ends were cut back, 5 bases at V and 2 bases at J, with 11 bases in the middle. CDR3 length equals 14 residues. CDR3 nucleotide sequence: TGTGCCAGCTCAATCCAGGAACCCACAGATACGCAGTATTTT. Protein product: CASSIQEPTDTQYF.

The CDR3 sequence is CASSPLAGANNEQFF. For the CDR3, the DNA is TGTGCCAGCAGCCCTTTAGCGGGGGCGAACAATGAGCAGTTCTTC. This chain joins TRBV7-8 and TRBJ2-1; 9 bases map to TRBD2. J lost 5 bases, V lost 5 bases, and 7 bases had no gene match. CDR3 length: 15 amino acids. Germline lookup yields CDR1 SGHVS and CDR2 FQNEAQ.

This clonotype was seen many times. Written as DNA, the CDR3 is TGTGCCAGCAAGGGACTAGCGGGGCCGTACGAGCAGTACTTC. Its protein product is CASKGLAGPYEQYF. The V gene is TRBV2, the J gene TRBJ2-7, with 13 bases aligning to TRBD2. The trim removed 7 bases at V and 4 bases at J, leaving 4 bases unmatched. The CDR3 has 14 amino acids. CDR1 SNHLY and CDR2 FYNNEI come from the germline V gene.

This clonotype was picked up many times. The CDR3: CASSFDNEQFF. In DNA form, the CDR3 reads TGTGCCAGCAGCTTTGACAATGAGCAGTTCTTC. The rearrangement links TRBV11-2 to TRBJ2-1, with unresolved D. CDR3 length equals 11 residues. The V gene's germline CDR1 is SGHAT and CDR2 FQNNGV. The V and J ends lost 3 bases and 5 bases respectively, with 2 bases between them. Based on the CDR3 plus reference TRBV11-2 and TRBJ2-1, the full variable domain is EAGVAQSPRYKIIEKRQSVAFWCNPISGHATLYWYQQILGQGPKLLIQFQNNGVVDDSQLPKDRFSAERLKGVDSTLKIQPAKLEDSAVYLCASSFDNEQFFGPGTRLTVL.

This clonotype was counted ten times or more. The V call is TRBV5-1, the J call TRBJ2-5; 11 nucleotides match TRBD2. The J segment lost 5 bases and the V segment lost 3 bases, leaving 3 bases of the junction unmatched. CDR1 is SGHRS and CDR2 is YFSETQ in the germline V gene. The CDR3 length is 14 residues. The CDR3 sequence: CASSYGTSGETQYF. Here the CDR3 DNA reads TGCGCCAGCAGCTACGGGACTAGCGGCGAGACCCAGTACTTC. The whole variable domain, remainder taken from reference TRBV5-1 and TRBJ2-5, is KAGVTQTPRYLIKTRGQQVTLSCSPISGHRSVSWYQQTPGQGLQFLFEYFSETQRNKGNFPGRFSGRQFSNSRSEMNVSTLELGDSALYLCASSYGTSGETQYFGPGTRLLVL.

This clonotype was seen ten or more times. The chain uses TRBV20-1 and TRBJ2-7; 7 bases match TRBD2. The junction had 7 bases not matched to a gene; V was cut back by 7 bases and J by 1 base. The CDR3 is 13 amino acids. Germline lookup yields CDR1 DFQATT and CDR2 SNEGSKA (reference sequence). The CDR3 loop reads CSVRAGESYEQYF. The DNA of the CDR3 is TGCAGTGTGAGGGCGGGAGAGTCCTACGAGCAGTACTTC.

The rearrangement joins TRBV3-1 to TRBJ2-1, with TRBD2 as a possible D gene (6 bases). Germline CDR1 and CDR2: LGHDT and YNNKEL (reference sequence). The CDR3 is 14 residues long. V was clipped by 1 base and J by 7 bases, with 11 bases between them. DNA of the CDR3: TGTGCCAGCAGCCAAGGGTGGGACTTTAATGAGCAGTTCTTC. Protein sequence: CASSQGWDFNEQFF.

This clonotype was counted many times. The genes are TRBV6-1 and TRBJ1-2; maybe TRBD1 (5 bases). The V end lost 6 bases, the J end lost 7 bases, and 12 bases lay between the germline ends. The CDR3 length is 12 residues. Germline V gene sequence: CDR1 MNHNS, CDR2 SASEGT. CDR3 sequence: CASSGDVSGYTF. CDR3 nucleotides: TGTGCCAGCAGCGGGGACGTGAGTGGCTACACCTTC.

This clonotype appeared many times. V usage is TRBV30 and J usage is TRBJ1-5, with D possibly TRBD1 on 6 matching bases. Per the germline V gene, CDR1 is GTSNPN and CDR2 is SVGIG (reference sequence). Trimming cost V 1 base and J 6 bases, with 16 bases left between them. The CDR3 loop spans 15 amino acids. CDR3 in DNA: TGTGCCTGGAGTGCTACTAGTGGGGGCCGTCAGCCCCAGCATTTT. As protein: CAWSATSGGRQPQHF.

This clonotype has just a few counts. This chain links TRBV19 with TRBJ1-1; 8 nucleotides align to TRBD1. From germline, CDR1 is LNHDA and CDR2 SQIVND (reference sequence). Trimming at V came to 6 bases and at J to 10 bases, leaving 7 bases not matched to a gene. There are 12 residues in the CDR3. The chain's CDR3 is CASRTGQGPAFF. The CDR3 nucleotides read TGTGCCAGTAGAACAGGACAGGGCCCAGCTTTCTTT. The full variable domain, in which reference TRBV19 and TRBJ1-1 provide the parts outside the CDR3, is DGGITQSPKYLFRKEGQNVTLSCEQNLNHDAMYWYRQDPGQGLRLIYYSQIVNDFQKGDIAEGYSVSREKKESFPLTVTSAQKNPTAFYLCASRTGQGPAFFGQGTRLTVV.

A word on this clonotype: This may come from a read error, since a much larger clone is one base off. This chain links TRBV24-1 with TRBJ2-3; either TRBD1 or TRBD2 may supply D (5 bases each). This CDR3 is built from 15 residues. Per germline, CDR1 KGHDR and CDR2 SFDVKD. The CDR3 region is CAASDFSGGADTQYF. The CDR3 DNA is TGTGCCGCCAGTGATTTCTCTGGGGGTGCAGATACGCAGTATTTT.

This clonotype has ten or more counts. The rearrangement joins TRBV30 to TRBJ2-7; no clear D. The CDR3 runs to 12 residues. Looked up from germline, CDR1 is GTSNPN and CDR2 is SVGIG (reference sequence). V was pared by 5 bases and J by 0 bases, with 8 bases between. The CDR3, as DNA: TGTGCCTGGGGCAGCGTCTCCTACGAGCAGTACTTC. Translation: CAWGSVSYEQYF.

The chain recombines TRBV15 with TRBJ2-7, with D maybe TRBD2 (6 bases). V dropped 1 base and J dropped 9 bases, with 16 bases sitting between them. The CDR3 covers 14 residues. CDR1 is LNHNV, CDR2 YYDKDF, per germline (reference sequence). The CDR3 loop reads CATSRARGSGGQYF. In DNA form, the CDR3 reads TGTGCCACCAGCAGAGCCCGGGGGTCCGGGGGGCAGTACTTC.

This clonotype was picked up many times. V gene TRBV28 combines with J gene TRBJ2-3; D is ambiguous. Germline V gene data show CDR1 as MDHEN and CDR2 as SYDVKM. The CDR3 sequence is 15 residues long. V was clipped by 8 bases and J by 3 bases, with 18 bases between them. The CDR3 DNA follows: TGTGCCAGCTCAAGTTTAGGGATTCGTACAGATACGCAGTATTTT. Encoded protein: CASSSLGIRTDTQYF.

This clonotype showed up many times. Relative to the germline gene, one junction end is altered; a read error may explain this. The V gene is TRBV20-1, the J gene TRBJ2-3; TRBD2 matches 9 bases. There are 15 residues in the CDR3. CDR1 DFQATT and CDR2 SNEGSKA come from the germline V gene (reference sequence). In nucleotides, the CDR3 is TGCAGTGCTAGACTAGCCGGGACTAGCACACATACGCAGTATTTT. Protein: CSARLAGTSTHTQYF.

This clonotype was observed at least ten times. The V and J genes are TRBV12-3 or TRBV12-4 and TRBJ1-6; D is ambiguous. There are 18 residues in the CDR3. The V end lost 0 bases, the J end lost 0 bases, and 12 bases lay between the germline ends. This chain's CDR3 is CASSLATGDSSYNSPLHF. The DNA of the CDR3 is TGTGCCAGCAGTTTAGCAACTGGGGATAGCTCCTATAATTCACCCCTCCACTTT.